Shown below are 14 T cell receptor delta chains from a single sample sequenced in a study of gamma-delta T cells after stem cell transplantation (dated by TCRdb to 2015 to 2016). Libraries came from RT-PCR. The run used an Illumina MiSeq. TCRdb reprocessed the public reads with the caller CATT; rows with the same DNA were merged afterwards. The table for this sample lists thousands of delta-chain clones; less than 4.5% of them were counted only once. The top ten constitute over 35% of the sample. Sequencing was carried out using gamma-delta T cells. These receptors came from a human donor. It is not recorded whose cells these are; they may come from a transplant donor.

The chain is built from TRDV2 and TRDJ1; 12 positions match TRDD3. The CDR3 consists of 16 residues. The germline gives CDR1 GEAIGNYY, CDR2 EKD. With 3 bases clipped from V and 3 bases from J, the junction kept 7 bases outside the gene matches. CDR3 protein: CACDFLLGDTSDKLIF. CDR3 DNA sequence: TGTGCCTGTGACTTCCTACTGGGGGATACCTCCGATAAACTCATCTTT.

A word on this clone: TCRdb's listed protein matches a much larger clone and diverges from this DNA's translation at residue 15, likely through a read error; the protein shown comes from the DNA. V is TRDV2 and J is TRDJ1, with TRDD3 matching over 8 bases. Germline V gene data show CDR1 as GEAIGNYY and CDR2 as EKD. The CDR3 covers 17 residues. CDR3 region: CACDSLGDVSYTDKPIF. The CDR3 nucleotides read TGTGCCTGTGACTCGCTGGGGGACGTTTCGTACACCGATAAACCCATCTTT.

By sample share, this clone is medium-sized. This same CDR3 is encoded by further DNA sequences in the sample. The V call is TRDV2, the J call TRDJ1; D is undetermined. V lost 0 bases, J lost 4 bases, and 11 bases lay in between. This CDR3 has 14 amino acids. CDR1 GEAIGNYY and CDR2 EKD come from the germline V gene. The CDR3 DNA is TGTGCCTGTGACACCTTACGGGTACGCGATAAACTCATCTTT. Translation gives CACDTLRVRDKLIF.

This clone came up a few times. This sample includes further DNA sequences coding for the same CDR3. This sequence joins TRDV2 and TRDJ1, with 8 positions matching TRDD3. The CDR3 contains 15 residues. The V segment lost 3 bases and the J segment 0 bases; nucleotides outside the gene matches: 5. Germline V gene data show CDR1 as GEAIGNYY and CDR2 as EKD. The DNA of the CDR3 is TGTGCCTGTGACTCAATACTGGGGGACACCGATAAACTCATCTTT. Residues: CACDSILGDTDKLIF.

Only a few counts were recorded for this clone. Since a much larger clone is just one base distant, this may be a read error. The same CDR3 arises from other DNA sequences in this sample as well. The rearrangement joins TRDV2 to TRDJ1, with a tentative D call TRDD2 (5 bases). The CDR3 has 17 amino acids. The germline V gene has CDR1 GEAIGNYY and CDR2 EKD. Here the CDR3 reads CACDTVWSSSYTDKLIF. The CDR3 DNA follows: TGTGCCTGTGACACCGTCTGGAGTTCCTCGTACACCGATAAGCTCATCTTT.

Of note for this clone: With a much larger clone just one base away, this may be a read error. Additional DNA sequences in this sample encode the identical CDR3. The CDR3 nucleotides read TGTGCCTGTGACAACTTACTGGGTGATTACACCGATAAACTCATCTTT. Amino acids: CACDNLLGDYTDKLIF. V is TRDV2 and J is TRDJ1; D might be TRDD3 (6 bases). CDR3 length: 16 residues. V was cut by 2 bases and J by 0 bases, with 15 bases left in between. CDR1 and CDR2 from the germline V gene are GEAIGNYY and EKD.

Worth noting for this clone: This could be a read error, since a much larger clone is one nucleotide away. This specimen includes other DNA sequences encoding the same CDR3. This chain links TRDV2 with TRDJ1, with 9 bases that match TRDD3. Germline V gene sequence: CDR1 GEAIGNYY, CDR2 EKD. This CDR3 is 15 amino acids long. CDR3 protein: CACDAVTGGRDKLIF. Here the CDR3 DNA reads TGTGCCTGTGACGCGGTCACTGGGGGACGCGATAAGCTCATCTTT.

This clone is labeled medium-sized. The chain is built from TRDV1 and TRDJ1; 12 bases are shared with TRDD3. V trimming: 5 bases; J trimming: 0 bases; junction bases outside the gene matches: 28. Germline loops: CDR1 TSWWSYY, CDR2 QGS. The CDR3 consists of 24 residues. CDR3 region: CALGWNGWPFPTLGDTGDTDKLIF. The CDR3 bases are TGTGCTCTTGGGTGGAACGGATGGCCTTTTCCTACTCTGGGGGATACGGGGGACACCGATAAACTCATCTTT.

This clone was seen more than once but under ten times. A read error likely explains why the TCRdb protein, taken from a much larger clone, differs from this DNA's translation at residue 3; the protein shown is translated from the DNA. The genes are TRDV2 and TRDJ1; the D gene is possibly TRDD2 (5 bases). CDR1 and CDR2 from the germline V gene are GEAIGNYY and EKD. This CDR3 comprises 16 residues. DNA of the CDR3: TGTGCCCGTGACACCCTACAGACCAGTACGGGGCCTAAACTCATCTTT. It codes for CARDTLQTSTGPKLIF.

This clone ranks as medium-sized. This chain uses TRDV2 with TRDJ3, with 12 bases that match TRDD3. Per the germline V gene, CDR1 is GEAIGNYY and CDR2 is EKD. CDR3 length: 20 residues. V gave up 3 bases and J gave up 0 bases; unmatched junction bases: 8. This chain's CDR3 is CACDSVLGDTSSWDTRQMFF. In nucleotides, the CDR3 is TGTGCCTGTGACTCCGTACTGGGGGATACTAGCTCCTGGGACACCCGACAGATGTTTTTC.

By share, this clone counts as medium-sized. This may be a read error, as it is one base from a much larger clone. This chain joins TRDV3 and TRDJ1; 9 bases are shared with TRDD3. The CDR3 totals 15 residues. Germline-derived CDR1 and CDR2 are TVYSNPD and GDNSRS (reference sequence). The CDR3 DNA sequence: TGTGCCTTCTCCCCCCCCTGGGGGATCTCCGATAAACCCATCTTT. Its protein product is CAFSPPWGISDKPIF.

Remarks on this clone: TCRdb's entry gives the protein of a much larger clone, which mismatches this DNA's translation at residue 4, likely from a read error; the protein reported here is translated from the DNA. The V call is TRDV2, the J call TRDJ1; 10 bases fit TRDD3. The CDR3 consists of 17 residues. The V and J ends lost 5 bases and 0 bases, in that order; junction bases with no gene match: 11. Per germline, CDR1 GEAIGNYY and CDR2 EKD. CDR3 nucleotides: TGTGCCTGTGGCGCCCTACTGGGGGATGAGTACACCGATAAACTCATCTTT. Translating it yields CACGALLGDEYTDKLIF.

Worth noting for this clone: This may be a read error: a much more frequent sequence differs by one nucleotide. This sample includes further DNA sequences coding for the same CDR3. V is TRDV2 and J is TRDJ1; D is possibly TRDD3 (6 bases). V was trimmed by 3 bases and J by 5 bases, leaving 21 bases between them. The CDR3 is made up of 16 amino acids. Per the germline V gene, CDR1 is GEAIGNYY and CDR2 is EKD. CDR3 amino acids: CACDALGDPHADKLIF. Here the CDR3 DNA reads TGTGCCTGTGACGCCCTAGGGGATCCCCACGCAGATAAACTCATCTTT.

This clone is labeled medium-sized (0.01 to 0.1%). The V and J genes are TRDV1 and TRDJ2; 11 bases map to TRDD3. With V trimmed by 2 bases and J by 6 bases, 26 bases remained unmatched. In germline, CDR1 is TSWWSYY, CDR2 QGS. This CDR3 comprises 23 residues. The CDR3 here is CALGEVDGFLLLDWGINPAQLFF. The CDR3 DNA sequence: TGTGCTCTTGGGGAAGTCGATGGGTTCCTACTCCTTGACTGGGGGATAAATCCAGCACAACTCTTCTTT.